This T cell receptor beta chain was captured by sequencing in a study of cytomegalovirus exposure and HLA in healthy donors. Remarks on this clone: Antigen: not known.

Overall study findings and caveats: One variant, a missense change in DCLRE1C, was linked in a later analysis to TCR beta V- and J-gene trimming. Based on reports, TCR beta sequences accurately predicted HLA-A and HLA-B alleles for most subjects. TCR beta chains numbering more than 150 were designated cytomegalovirus-associated. Through in vitro validation, three CMV-associated chains were shown to be specific for CMV antigens.

The PCR employed 60 Vbeta primers together with 13 Jbeta primers. Profiling relied on immunoSEQ multiplex PCR, and the TCRdb table lists in-frame clones only, not all of them. The repertoire holds under 200,000 clones, 79% seen once, with approximately 4.7% in the top ten. Trimming at V came to 3 bases and at J to 1 base, leaving 6 bases not matched to a gene. There are 16 residues in the CDR3. Germline CDR1 reads SGHAT; CDR2 reads FQNNGV. Material: PBMCs. The clonotype originates from a woman in her 30s in good health and CMV-seropositive. V usage is TRBV11-2 and J usage is TRBJ2-3; 8 nucleotides agree with TRBD2. The CDR3, as DNA: TGTGCCAGCAGCTTTACCGGGGGGGCAGGCACAGATACGCAGTATTTT. As protein: CASSFTGGAGTDTQYF.